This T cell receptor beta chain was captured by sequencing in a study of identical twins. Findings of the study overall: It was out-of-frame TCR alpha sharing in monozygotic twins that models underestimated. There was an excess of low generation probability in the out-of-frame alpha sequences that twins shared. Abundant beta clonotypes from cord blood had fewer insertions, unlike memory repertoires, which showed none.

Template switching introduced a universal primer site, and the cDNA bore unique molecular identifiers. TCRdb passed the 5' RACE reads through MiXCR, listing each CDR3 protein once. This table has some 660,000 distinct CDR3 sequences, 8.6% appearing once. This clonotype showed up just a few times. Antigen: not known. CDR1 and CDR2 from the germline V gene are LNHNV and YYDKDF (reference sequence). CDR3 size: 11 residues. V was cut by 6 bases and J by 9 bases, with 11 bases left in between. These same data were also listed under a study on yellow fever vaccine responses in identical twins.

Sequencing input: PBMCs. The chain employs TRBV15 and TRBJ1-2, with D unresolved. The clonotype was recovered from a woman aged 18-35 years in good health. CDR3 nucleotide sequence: TGTGCCACCAGGGGAGCGTCCCGCTACACCTTC. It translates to CATRGASRYTF.